This T cell receptor (beta chain) was captured by sequencing in a study of T-cell reconstitution after alpha-beta-depleted transplantation in children (dated by TCRdb to between 2015 and 2016). Regarding the complete study: The study quantitatively tracked T-cell immune reconstitution after TCRalphabeta/CD19-depleted allogeneic hematopoietic cell transplantation in children using TCR repertoire profiling. The research as a whole found: In some patients, the high TCRbeta diversity seen at day 60 was put down to recipient T cells and intrathymic progenitors that had survived conditioning. Over subsequent months, a decline in hyperexpanded clone frequencies was noted, and after one year, T-cell counts and TCRbeta diversity were mostly ascribed to newly produced T cells. Apparently early alphabetaT-cell count recovery about two months after transplant reportedly relied on only several hundred rapidly expanded clones derived from non-depleted graft cells.

What the treatment or condition label conveys for this sample: allogeneic hematopoietic cell transplantation with graft depleted of TCRalphabeta T cells and CD19 B cells. TCRalphabeta/CD19-depleted allogeneic hematopoietic cell grafts were given to the transplant recipients, all of whom were children. V is cut by 3 bases and J by 2 bases, and the space between the germline ends is 13 bases. Per the germline V gene, MGHDK is the CDR1 and SYGVNS is the CDR2. From the cysteine through the phenylalanine, the CDR3 covers 15 amino acids. The only DNA kept is the CDR3, 45 bases in frame from the first base. As to this clonotype: Its target antigen remains unknown. No clone much larger than this one lies a single base away; base qualities are absent.

Library creation used PCR. These reads were obtained on an Illumina HiSeq 2500. To normalize quantification of the TCRbeta repertoire, the TCR libraries were built with molecular barcoding that relied on unique molecular identifiers. TCRdb redid the processing of the public reads, applying fastp at Q25 and MiXCR, and retained in-frame beta chains. Under each unique CDR3 protein, matching rows form one entry showing the most common genes and DNA. The sample table holds under 250,000 distinct CDR3 sequences, of which under 20% were seen once. Of the sample, around two fifths is held by the ten largest clones.

This sample comprised PBMCs, mostly from graft donor cells, obtained 360 days after TCRalphabeta/CD19-depleted stem cell transplant. The receptor's source is a male patient between 2 and 10 years old who had a stem cell transplant for acute lymphoblastic leukemia, so the T cells may come from the graft donor. The chain is encoded by TRBV25-1 joined to TRBJ1-2; the D gene cannot be named for sure. CDR3 protein: CASSEQVAGNYGYTF. The sequenced DNA: TGTGCCAGCAGTGAGCAGGTCGCAGGAAACTATGGCTACACCTTC.